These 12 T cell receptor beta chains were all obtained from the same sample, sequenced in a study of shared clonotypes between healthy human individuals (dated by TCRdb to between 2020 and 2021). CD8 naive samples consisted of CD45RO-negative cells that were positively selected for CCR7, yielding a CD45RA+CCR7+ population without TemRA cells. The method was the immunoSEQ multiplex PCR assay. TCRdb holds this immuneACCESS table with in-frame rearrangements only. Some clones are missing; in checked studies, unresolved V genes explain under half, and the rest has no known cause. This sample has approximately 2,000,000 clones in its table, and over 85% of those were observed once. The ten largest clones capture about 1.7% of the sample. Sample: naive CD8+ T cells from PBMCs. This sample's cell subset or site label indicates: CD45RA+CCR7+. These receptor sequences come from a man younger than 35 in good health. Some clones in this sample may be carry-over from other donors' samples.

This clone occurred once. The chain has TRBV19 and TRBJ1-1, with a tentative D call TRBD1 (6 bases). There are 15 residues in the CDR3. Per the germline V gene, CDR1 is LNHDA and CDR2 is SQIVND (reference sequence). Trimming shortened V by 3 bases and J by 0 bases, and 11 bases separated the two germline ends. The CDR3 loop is CASSILTGLNTEAFF. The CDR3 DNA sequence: TGTGCCAGTAGTATCCTGACAGGACTGAACACTGAAGCTTTCTTT.

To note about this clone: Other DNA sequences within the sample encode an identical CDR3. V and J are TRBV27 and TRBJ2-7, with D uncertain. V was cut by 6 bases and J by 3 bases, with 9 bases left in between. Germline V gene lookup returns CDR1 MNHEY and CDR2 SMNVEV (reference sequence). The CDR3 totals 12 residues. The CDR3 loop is CASRGGDYEQYF. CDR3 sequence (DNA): TGTGCCAGCAGGGGTGGGGACTACGAGCAGTACTTC.

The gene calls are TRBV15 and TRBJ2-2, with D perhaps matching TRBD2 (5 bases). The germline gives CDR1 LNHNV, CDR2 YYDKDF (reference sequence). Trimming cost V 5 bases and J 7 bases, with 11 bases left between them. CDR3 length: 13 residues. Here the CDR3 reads CATSPGKGGELFF. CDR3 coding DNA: TGTGCCACCAGCCCGGGGAAGGGCGGGGAGCTGTTTTTT.

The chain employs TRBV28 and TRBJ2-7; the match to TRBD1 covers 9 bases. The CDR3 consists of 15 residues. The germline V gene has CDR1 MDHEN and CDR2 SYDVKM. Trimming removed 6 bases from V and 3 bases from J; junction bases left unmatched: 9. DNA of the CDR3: TGTGCCAGCAGACAAGAACAGGGGGCTAACTACGAGCAGTACTTC. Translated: CASRQEQGANYEQYF.

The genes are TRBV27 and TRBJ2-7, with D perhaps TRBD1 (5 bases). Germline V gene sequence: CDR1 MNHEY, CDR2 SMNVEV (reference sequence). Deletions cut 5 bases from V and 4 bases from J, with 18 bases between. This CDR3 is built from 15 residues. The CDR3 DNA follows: TGTGCCAGCAGTCCCAGGGCCCGCCTTGGATACGAGCAGTACTTC. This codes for CASSPRARLGYEQYF.

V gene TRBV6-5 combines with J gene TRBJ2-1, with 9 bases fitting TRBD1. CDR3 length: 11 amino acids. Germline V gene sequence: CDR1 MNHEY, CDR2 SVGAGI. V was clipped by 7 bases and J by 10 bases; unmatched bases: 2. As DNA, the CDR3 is TGTGCCAGCAATACAGGGGGCGAGCAGTTCTTC. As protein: CASNTGGEQFF.

Here the CDR3 DNA reads TGTGCCAGCAGCTTTCCGGGCCGCTACGAGCAGTACTTC. It specifies CASSFPGRYEQYF. The V and J genes are TRBV7-2 and TRBJ2-7; no clear D gene. Germline values: CDR1 SGHTA, CDR2 FQGNSA. This CDR3 contains 13 residues. With 3 bases removed from V and 3 bases from J, the gap between germline ends came to 9 bases.

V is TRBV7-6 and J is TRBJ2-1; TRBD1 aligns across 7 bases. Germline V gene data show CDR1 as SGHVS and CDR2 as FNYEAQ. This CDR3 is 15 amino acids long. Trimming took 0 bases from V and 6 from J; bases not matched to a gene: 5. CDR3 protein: CASSLAGTVGNEQFF. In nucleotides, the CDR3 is TGTGCCAGCAGCTTAGCAGGGACAGTGGGCAATGAGCAGTTCTTC.

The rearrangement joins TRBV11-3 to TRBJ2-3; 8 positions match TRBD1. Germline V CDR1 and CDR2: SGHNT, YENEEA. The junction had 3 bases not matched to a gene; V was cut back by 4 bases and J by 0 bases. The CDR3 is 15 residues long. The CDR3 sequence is CASSSRQGSTDTQYF. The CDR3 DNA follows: TGTGCCAGCAGCTCCCGACAGGGGAGCACAGATACGCAGTATTTT.

The CDR3 DNA reads TGTGCCAGCAGCTTACCCTACTGGCGGGATGGGGGCACAGATACGCAGTATTTT. Residues: CASSLPYWRDGGTDTQYF. The rearrangement links TRBV11-1 to TRBJ2-3, with D tentatively TRBD2 (6 bases). The V end lost 2 bases, the J end lost 1 base, and 19 bases lay between the germline ends. Germline assignment: CDR1 SGHAT and CDR2 FQDESV (reference sequence). The CDR3 is made up of 18 amino acids.

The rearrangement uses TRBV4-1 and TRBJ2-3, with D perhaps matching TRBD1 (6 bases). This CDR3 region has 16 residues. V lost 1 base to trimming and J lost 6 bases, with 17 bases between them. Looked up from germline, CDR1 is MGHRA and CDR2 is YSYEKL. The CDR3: CASSQGNQGMSDTQYF. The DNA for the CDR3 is TGCGCCAGCAGCCAAGGCAATCAGGGGATGAGCGATACGCAGTATTTT.

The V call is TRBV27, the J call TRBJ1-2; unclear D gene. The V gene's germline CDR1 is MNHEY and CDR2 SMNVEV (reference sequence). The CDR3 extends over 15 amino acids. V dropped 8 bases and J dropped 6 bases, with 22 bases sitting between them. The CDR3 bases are TGTGCCAGCTCTCCTAGGAACGAGAAGAGGGATGGCTACACCTTC. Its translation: CASSPRNEKRDGYTF.